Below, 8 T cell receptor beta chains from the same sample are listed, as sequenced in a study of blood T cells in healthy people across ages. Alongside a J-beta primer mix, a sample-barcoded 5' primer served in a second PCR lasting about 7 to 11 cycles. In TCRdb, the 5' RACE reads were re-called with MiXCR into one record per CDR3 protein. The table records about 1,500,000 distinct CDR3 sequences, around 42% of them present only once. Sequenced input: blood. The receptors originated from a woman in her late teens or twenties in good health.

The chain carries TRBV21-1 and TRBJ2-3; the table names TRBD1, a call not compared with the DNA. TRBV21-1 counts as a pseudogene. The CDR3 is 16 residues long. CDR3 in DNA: TGTGCCAGCAGGACCCGCCCGGGATTCCATAAGGATACGCAGTATTTT. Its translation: CASRTRPGFHKDTQYF.

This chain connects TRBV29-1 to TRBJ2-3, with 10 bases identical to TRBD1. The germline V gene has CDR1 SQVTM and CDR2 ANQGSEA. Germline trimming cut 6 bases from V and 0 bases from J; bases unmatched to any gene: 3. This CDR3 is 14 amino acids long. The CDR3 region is CSVPGQGSTDTQYF. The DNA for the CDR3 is TGCAGCGTCCCGGGACAGGGGAGCACAGATACGCAGTATTTT.

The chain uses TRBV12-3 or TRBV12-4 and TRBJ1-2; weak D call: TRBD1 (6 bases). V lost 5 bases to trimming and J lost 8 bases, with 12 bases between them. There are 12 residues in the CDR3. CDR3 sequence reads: CASSTQGSGYTF. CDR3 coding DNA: TGTGCCAGCAGTACACAGGGAAGCGGCTACACCTTC.

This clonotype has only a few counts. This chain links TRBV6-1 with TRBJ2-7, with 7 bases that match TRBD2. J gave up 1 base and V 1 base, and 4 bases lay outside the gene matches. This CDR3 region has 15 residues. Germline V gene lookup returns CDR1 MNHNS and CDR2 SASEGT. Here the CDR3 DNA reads TGTGCCAGCAGTGAAGTCGGGGGGAGGTCCTACGAGCAGTACTTC. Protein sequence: CASSEVGGRSYEQYF.

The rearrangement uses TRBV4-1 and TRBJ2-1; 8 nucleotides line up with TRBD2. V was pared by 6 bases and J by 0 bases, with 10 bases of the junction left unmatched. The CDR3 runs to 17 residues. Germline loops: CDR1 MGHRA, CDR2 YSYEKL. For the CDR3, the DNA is TGCGCCAGCAGGCTAGCGGGTATTCCTAGCTCCTACAATGAGCAGTTCTTC. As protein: CASRLAGIPSSYNEQFF.

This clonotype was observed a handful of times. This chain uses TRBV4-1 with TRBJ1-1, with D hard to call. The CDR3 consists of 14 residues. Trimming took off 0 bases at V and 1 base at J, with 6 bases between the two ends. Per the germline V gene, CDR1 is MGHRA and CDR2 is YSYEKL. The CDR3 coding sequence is TGCGCCAGCAGCCAAGAGATTGCGAACACTGAAGCTTTCTTT. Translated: CASSQEIANTEAFF.

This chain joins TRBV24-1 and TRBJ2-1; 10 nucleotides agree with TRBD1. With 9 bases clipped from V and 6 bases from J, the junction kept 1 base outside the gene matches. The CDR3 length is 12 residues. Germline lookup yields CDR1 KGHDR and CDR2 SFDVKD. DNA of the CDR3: TGTGCCACCGGGACAGGGGCCAATGAGCAGTTCTTC. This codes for CATGTGANEQFF.

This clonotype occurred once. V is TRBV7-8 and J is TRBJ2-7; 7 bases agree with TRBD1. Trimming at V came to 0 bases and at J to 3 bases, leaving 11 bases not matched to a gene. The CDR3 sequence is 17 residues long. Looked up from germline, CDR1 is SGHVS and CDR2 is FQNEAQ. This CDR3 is CASSLALPGGGSYEQYF. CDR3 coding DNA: TGTGCCAGCAGCTTAGCGTTGCCAGGGGGTGGAAGCTACGAGCAGTACTTC.